These 29 T cell receptor beta chains were all obtained from the same sample, sequenced in a study of brain T cells in children with intractable seizures. Sequencing was performed with immunoSEQ multiplex PCR; in TCRdb, only in-frame clones are kept and a portion is missing. This sample carries under 150,000 clones, 90% to 95% of them seen once, and the ten largest clones take 3.5% to 4%. The specimen was peripheral blood, collected at surgery. Source of these receptors: a boy under three years old with hemimegalencephaly and intractable seizures.

The V and J genes are TRBV5-1 and TRBJ1-6; 10 positions match TRBD1. V trimming: 3 bases; J trimming: 8 bases; junction bases outside the gene matches: 2. The CDR3 extends over 14 amino acids. The germline CDR1 and CDR2 sequences are SGHRS and YFSETQ. The CDR3 protein is CASSWGQGHSPLHF. The CDR3 DNA sequence: TGCGCCAGCAGCTGGGGACAGGGGCATTCACCCCTCCACTTT.

The genes are TRBV5-4 and TRBJ2-3, with D maybe TRBD2 (6 bases). V lost 3 bases to trimming and J lost 3 bases, with 17 bases between them. This CDR3 has 16 residues. Per the germline V gene, CDR1 is SGHNT and CDR2 is YYREEE (reference sequence). CDR3 residues: CASSSHPGVRTDTQYF. The DNA for the CDR3 is TGTGCCAGCAGCTCCCATCCGGGGGTGAGAACAGATACGCAGTATTTT.

CDR3: CSASDSGRASEQFF. The CDR3, as DNA: TGCAGTGCTAGTGACAGCGGGAGGGCATCTGAGCAGTTCTTC. The V gene is TRBV20-1, the J gene TRBJ2-1, with 10 bases matching TRBD2. V lost 3 bases, J lost 9 bases, and 8 bases stayed unmatched. The germline CDR1 and CDR2 sequences are DFQATT and SNEGSKA (reference sequence). The CDR3 totals 14 residues.

The chain joins TRBV7-3 to TRBJ2-5; D may be TRBD2 (6 bases). Germline loops: CDR1 SGHTA, CDR2 FQGTGA. Trimming pared 5 bases from V and 4 bases from J, leaving 17 bases between. This CDR3 region has 15 residues. CDR3 nucleotides: TGTGCCAGCAGCCCCAGCGGCGGGATAGGAGAGACCCAGTACTTC. This encodes CASSPSGGIGETQYF.

J is TRBJ2-7 and V is TRBV28, with TRBD2 matching 7 bases. The V gene's germline CDR1 is MDHEN and CDR2 SYDVKM. CDR3 size: 12 residues. The V gene end was trimmed by 8 bases and the J gene end by 2 bases; junction bases not matched to a gene: 3. This CDR3 reads CASERGTYEQYF. As DNA, the CDR3 is TGTGCCAGCGAGCGGGGAACCTACGAGCAGTACTTC.

The chain combines TRBV21-1 with TRBJ2-1. TRBV21-1 is listed as a pseudogene. The CDR3 is made up of 17 amino acids. CDR3 nucleotide sequence: TGTGCCAGCAGCGAGGCATGCCGGGACCAGCCAAACAATGAGCAGTTCTTC. Translation: CASSEACRDQPNNEQFF.

This chain joins TRBV27 and TRBJ2-1; D unclear. Germline V gives CDR1 MNHEY, CDR2 SMNVEV (reference sequence). This CDR3 has 14 residues. V shed 3 bases and J shed 2 bases, with 8 bases lying between them. For the CDR3, the DNA is TGTGCCAGCAGTTTCGAGGCTACCTACAATGAGCAGTTCTTC. Its translation: CASSFEATYNEQFF.

The CDR3 DNA sequence: TGTGCCACCAGTGAGGGACTAGCGGCCAACTACGAGCAGTACTTC. Translated: CATSEGLAANYEQYF. The chain recombines TRBV24-1 with TRBJ2-7, with 11 bases that match TRBD2. Looked up from germline, CDR1 is KGHDR and CDR2 is SFDVKD. The CDR3 loop spans 15 amino acids. With V trimmed by 4 bases and J by 3 bases, 4 bases remained unmatched.

The DNA of the CDR3 is TGTGCCAGCAGCTTAGCGGGATGGTTCACAGATACGCAGTATTTT. It specifies CASSLAGWFTDTQYF. The rearrangement uses TRBV11-2 and TRBJ2-3; possibly TRBD2 for D (5 bases). CDR3 length: 15 residues. The germline gives CDR1 SGHAT, CDR2 FQNNGV. Deletions cut 1 base from V and 2 bases from J, with 10 bases between.

The chain uses TRBV10-3 and TRBJ2-7; 7 nucleotides match TRBD1. The CDR3 extends over 12 amino acids. The ends lost 6 bases at V and 11 bases at J; junction bases unmatched: 10. Germline loops: CDR1 ENHRY, CDR2 SYGVKD. This CDR3 is CAISDEGQAKYF. The CDR3 nucleotides read TGTGCCATCAGCGATGAAGGACAGGCGAAGTACTTC.

This chain connects TRBV27 to TRBJ2-3; 8 bases line up with TRBD1. The CDR3 loop spans 15 amino acids. Trimming took 6 bases from V and 8 from J; bases not matched to a gene: 13. Germline assignment: CDR1 MNHEY and CDR2 SMNVEV (reference sequence). The CDR3 spells CASSSGTGVFGTQYF. The CDR3 nucleotides read TGTGCCAGCAGCTCCGGGACAGGCGTTTTCGGTACGCAGTATTTT.

This chain links TRBV5-4 with TRBJ1-2; D might be TRBD1 (5 bases). Germline values: CDR1 SGHNT, CDR2 YYREEE (reference sequence). The CDR3 is made up of 13 amino acids. Trimming shortened V by 4 bases and J by 4 bases, and 11 bases separated the two germline ends. This chain's CDR3 is CASSPGQAYGYTF. CDR3 nucleotides: TGTGCCAGCAGCCCAGGACAAGCCTATGGCTACACCTTC.

The chain uses TRBV7-9 and TRBJ1-2, with 7 positions matching TRBD1. The J segment lost 5 bases and the V segment lost 1 base, leaving 4 bases of the junction unmatched. This CDR3 spans 14 amino acids. Per germline, CDR1 SEHNR and CDR2 FQNEAQ (reference sequence). The CDR3 DNA is TGTGCCAGCAGCTTAGACAGGGGAAGGTATGGCTACACCTTC. Its translation: CASSLDRGRYGYTF.

The CDR3 reads CASSLEEISGGRWNTEAFF. The DNA of the CDR3 is TGTGCCAGCAGCTTAGAAGAGATATCAGGGGGGCGATGGAACACTGAAGCTTTCTTT. The V call is TRBV11-2, the J call TRBJ1-1; 7 positions match TRBD1. The germline gives CDR1 SGHAT, CDR2 FQNNGV. The CDR3 is made up of 19 amino acids. With 0 bases clipped from V and 1 base from J, the junction kept 14 bases outside the gene matches.

The V call is TRBV28, the J call TRBJ1-4; 8 bases match TRBD1. CDR3 size: 17 residues. The V gene end was trimmed by 2 bases and the J gene end by 4 bases; junction bases not matched to a gene: 9. The V gene's germline CDR1 is MDHEN and CDR2 SYDVKM. CDR3 sequence reads: CASSLPTGVVHNEKLFF. The CDR3 nucleotides are TGTGCCAGCAGTTTACCGACAGGGGTCGTCCATAATGAAAAACTGTTTTTT. The variable domain in full, with the rest retrieved from reference TRBV28 and TRBJ1-4, is DVKVTQSSRYLVKRTGEKVFLECVQDMDHENMFWYRQDPGLGLRLIYFSYDVKMKEKGDIPEGYSVSREKKERFSLILESASTNQTSMYLCASSLPTGVVHNEKLFFGSGTQLSVL.

V usage is TRBV2 and J usage is TRBJ2-7; D is tentatively TRBD1 or TRBD2 (7 bases each). The germline CDR1 and CDR2 sequences are SNHLY and FYNNEI. V dropped 3 bases and J dropped 1 base, with 13 bases sitting between them. The CDR3 totals 15 residues. CDR3 region: CASSDPGGVSYEQYF. The CDR3 DNA follows: TGTGCCAGCAGTGACCCAGGGGGGGTGTCCTACGAGCAGTACTTC.

The V call is TRBV6-5, the J call TRBJ2-3; tentative D call: TRBD1 (6 bases). The germline V and J ends were trimmed by 2 bases and 4 bases, with 10 bases remaining between them. The CDR3 extends over 14 amino acids. Germline values: CDR1 MNHEY, CDR2 SVGAGI. CDR3 protein: CASSYTGWADTQYF. CDR3 DNA sequence: TGTGCCAGCAGTTACACAGGGTGGGCAGATACGCAGTATTTT.

The gene calls are TRBV30 and TRBJ1-6; D gene uncertain. The CDR3 is 15 amino acids. Deletions cut 0 bases from V and 7 bases from J, with 13 bases between. CDR1 is GTSNPN and CDR2 is SVGIG in the germline V gene (reference sequence). The CDR3 spells CAWSVPPFGNSPLHF. The CDR3 region has the DNA TGTGCCTGGAGTGTACCCCCTTTTGGGAATTCACCCCTCCACTTT.

The genes are TRBV27 and TRBJ2-5, with 9 bases lining up with TRBD2. Trimming removed 6 bases from V and 9 bases from J; junction bases left unmatched: 29. There are 20 residues in the CDR3. Germline assignment: CDR1 MNHEY and CDR2 SMNVEV (reference sequence). CDR3 nucleotides: TGTGCCAGCAGCAAATGGGACTTACAGGGTCCGACTAGCGGACACGGGGCCCAGTACTTC. Amino acid sequence: CASSKWDLQGPTSGHGAQYF.

The rearrangement joins TRBV28 to TRBJ2-4, with D perhaps TRBD2 (5 bases). CDR1 and CDR2 (germline): MDHEN, SYDVKM. Trimming removed 4 bases from V and 8 bases from J, with 18 bases in between. The CDR3 length is 15 residues. The CDR3 DNA follows: TGTGCCAGCAGTTCTCCCCGGGGTGGGGTTGACATTCAGTACTTC. Translated: CASSSPRGGVDIQYF.

This chain links TRBV2 with TRBJ1-1, with D perhaps matching TRBD1 (6 bases). Trimming cost V 4 bases and J 8 bases, with 8 bases left between them. The germline gives CDR1 SNHLY, CDR2 FYNNEI. The CDR3 has 11 residues. Written as DNA, the CDR3 is TGTGCCAGCAGTGGGGGGGCGGAAGCTTTCTTT. Its translation is CASSGGAEAFF.

V and J are TRBV12-5 and TRBJ2-3, with TRBD2 identical over 9 bases. Germline CDR1 and CDR2: LGHNT and FRNRAP. This CDR3 comprises 16 residues. J was trimmed by 0 bases and V by 3 bases; bases with no gene match: 4. The CDR3 DNA reads as TGTGCTAGTGGTTTTAGACTAGCGGCTAGCACAGATACGCAGTATTTT. It yields the protein CASGFRLAASTDTQYF.

V gene TRBV2 combines with J gene TRBJ2-5; no definite D call. The germline V gene has CDR1 SNHLY and CDR2 FYNNEI. The CDR3 extends over 13 amino acids. Trimming stripped 4 bases from V and 2 bases from J, with 8 bases between. The CDR3 sequence is CASSARVQETQYF. The CDR3 nucleotides are TGTGCCAGCAGTGCCCGGGTTCAAGAGACCCAGTACTTC.

This clone came up once. The genes are TRBV6-5 and TRBJ2-7, with 10 bases lining up with TRBD1. This CDR3 is 14 amino acids long. V was pared by 6 bases and J by 5 bases, with 7 bases of the junction left unmatched. The germline CDR1 and CDR2 sequences are MNHEY and SVGAGI. As DNA, the CDR3 is TGTGCCAGCAGCATAGGACAGGGGGGACACGAGCAGTACTTC. Its translation: CASSIGQGGHEQYF.

This clone was seen only a few times. The DNA of the CDR3 is TGTGCCAGCAGGCCCAGCGCGAGGGGAACCTACGAGCAGTACTTC. Translated, it gives CASRPSARGTYEQYF. The chain employs TRBV6-5 and TRBJ2-7; D is perhaps TRBD1 or TRBD2 (5 bases each). Germline lookup yields CDR1 MNHEY and CDR2 SVGAGI. With 6 bases removed from V and 2 bases from J, the gap between germline ends came to 17 bases. This CDR3 region has 15 residues.

The chain carries TRBV11-2 and TRBJ2-5; 11 nucleotides align to TRBD2. Germline-derived CDR1 and CDR2 are SGHAT and FQNNGV. This CDR3 region has 16 residues. The J segment lost 1 base and the V segment lost 7 bases, leaving 8 bases of the junction unmatched. CDR3 nucleotides: TGTGCCAGCACGGGTAGCGGGAGGGAGCCCCAAGAGACCCAGTACTTC. Protein: CASTGSGREPQETQYF. Full variable domain (missing parts from reference TRBV11-2 and TRBJ2-5): EAGVAQSPRYKIIEKRQSVAFWCNPISGHATLYWYQQILGQGPKLLIQFQNNGVVDDSQLPKDRFSAERLKGVDSTLKIQPAKLEDSAVYLCASTGSGREPQETQYFGPGTRLLVL.

V usage is TRBV6-2 or TRBV6-3 and J usage is TRBJ2-7; weak D call: TRBD1 (6 bases). The CDR3 totals 15 residues. Trimming removed 5 bases at V and 2 bases at J, with 16 bases between. In germline, CDR1 is MNHEY, CDR2 SVGEGT. CDR3 nucleotides: TGTGCCAGCAGTACAGCAGGACAGTTCCCCTACGAGCAGTACTTC. Protein sequence: CASSTAGQFPYEQYF.

J is TRBJ1-3 and V is TRBV6-5; no reliable D call. Germline assignment: CDR1 MNHEY and CDR2 SVGAGI. V was shortened by 5 bases and J by 2 bases, with 10 bases between the two germline ends. The CDR3 is made up of 14 amino acids. Here the CDR3 reads CASSRDLAGNTIYF. The CDR3 region has the DNA TGTGCCAGCAGTCGGGATTTAGCTGGAAACACCATATATTTT.

The chain employs TRBV28 and TRBJ2-1; D not certain. In germline, CDR1 is MDHEN, CDR2 SYDVKM. V was trimmed by 10 bases and J by 6 bases, leaving 10 bases between them. The CDR3 runs to 11 residues. The CDR3 spells CATKIPNEQFF. In DNA, the CDR3 is TGTGCCACCAAGATCCCCAATGAGCAGTTCTTC.